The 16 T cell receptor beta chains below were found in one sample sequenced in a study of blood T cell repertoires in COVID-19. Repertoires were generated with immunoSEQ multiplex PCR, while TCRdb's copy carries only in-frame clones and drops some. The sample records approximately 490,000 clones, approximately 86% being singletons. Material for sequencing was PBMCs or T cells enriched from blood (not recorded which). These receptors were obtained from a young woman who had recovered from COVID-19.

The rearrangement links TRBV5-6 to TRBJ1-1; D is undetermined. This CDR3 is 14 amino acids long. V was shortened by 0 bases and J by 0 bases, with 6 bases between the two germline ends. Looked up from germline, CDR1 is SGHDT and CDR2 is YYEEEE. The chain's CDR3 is CASSLGDMNTEAFF. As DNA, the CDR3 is TGTGCCAGCAGCTTGGGAGACATGAACACTGAAGCTTTCTTT.

This chain's CDR3 is CASSLTGGSNTGELFF. The CDR3 DNA is TGTGCCAGCAGCCTGACGGGGGGCTCGAACACCGGGGAGCTGTTTTTT. This chain links TRBV27 with TRBJ2-2, with D perhaps TRBD2 (7 bases). In germline, CDR1 is MNHEY, CDR2 SMNVEV (reference sequence). The CDR3 loop spans 16 amino acids. V shed 6 bases and J shed 0 bases, with 14 bases lying between them.

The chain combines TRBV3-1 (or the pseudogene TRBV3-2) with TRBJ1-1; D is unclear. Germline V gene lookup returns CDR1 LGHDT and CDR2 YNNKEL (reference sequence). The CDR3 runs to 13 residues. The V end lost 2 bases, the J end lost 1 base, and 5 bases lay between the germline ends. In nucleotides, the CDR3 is TGTGCCAGCAGCCAAATCGGGAACACTGAAGCTTTCTTT. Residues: CASSQIGNTEAFF.

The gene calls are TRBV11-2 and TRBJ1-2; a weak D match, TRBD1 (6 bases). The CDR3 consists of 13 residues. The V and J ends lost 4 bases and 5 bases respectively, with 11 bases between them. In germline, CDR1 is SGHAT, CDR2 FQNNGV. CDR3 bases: TGTGCCAGCAGCTCACAGGGATATTATGGCTACACCTTC. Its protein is CASSSQGYYGYTF.

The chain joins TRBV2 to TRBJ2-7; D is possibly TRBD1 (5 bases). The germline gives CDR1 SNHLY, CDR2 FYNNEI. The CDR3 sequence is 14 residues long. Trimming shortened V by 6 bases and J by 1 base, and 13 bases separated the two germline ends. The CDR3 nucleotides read TGTGCCAGCAGAGCCGTGACAGTTTCCTACGAGCAGTACTTC. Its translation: CASRAVTVSYEQYF.

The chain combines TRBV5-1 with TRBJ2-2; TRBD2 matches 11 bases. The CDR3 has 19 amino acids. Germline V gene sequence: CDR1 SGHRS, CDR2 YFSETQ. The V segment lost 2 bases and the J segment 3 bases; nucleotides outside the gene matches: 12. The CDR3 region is CASSLTFSGGAADTGELFF. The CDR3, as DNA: TGCGCCAGCAGCTTAACCTTTAGCGGGGGGGCCGCTGACACCGGGGAGCTGTTTTTT. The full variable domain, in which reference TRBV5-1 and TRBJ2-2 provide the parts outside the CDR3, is KAGVTQTPRYLIKTRGQQVTLSCSPISGHRSVSWYQQTPGQGLQFLFEYFSETQRNKGNFPGRFSGRQFSNSRSEMNVSTLELGDSALYLCASSLTFSGGAADTGELFFGEGSRLTVL.

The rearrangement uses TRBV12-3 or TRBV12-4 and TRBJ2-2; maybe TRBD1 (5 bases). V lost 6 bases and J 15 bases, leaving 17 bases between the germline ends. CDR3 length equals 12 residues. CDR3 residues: CASSPLYGALFF. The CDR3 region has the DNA TGTGCCAGCAGCCCCCTATATGGGGCGTTGTTTTTT.

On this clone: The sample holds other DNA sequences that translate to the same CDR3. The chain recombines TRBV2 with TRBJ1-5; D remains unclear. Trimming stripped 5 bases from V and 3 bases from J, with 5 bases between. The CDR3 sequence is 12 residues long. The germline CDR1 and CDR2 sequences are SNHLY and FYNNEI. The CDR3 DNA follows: TGTGCCAGCAGTCCATCCAATCAGCCCCAGCATTTT. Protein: CASSPSNQPQHF. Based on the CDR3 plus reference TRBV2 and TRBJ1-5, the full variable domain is EPEVTQTPSHQVTQMGQEVILRCVPISNHLYFYWYRQILGQKVEFLVSFYNNEISEKSEIFDDQFSVERPDGSNFTLKIRSTKLEDSAMYFCASSPSNQPQHFGDGTRLSIL.

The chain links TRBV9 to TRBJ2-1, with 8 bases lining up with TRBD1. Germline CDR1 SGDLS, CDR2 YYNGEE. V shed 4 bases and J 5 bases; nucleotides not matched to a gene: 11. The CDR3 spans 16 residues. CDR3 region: CASSPPRTGRHNEQFF. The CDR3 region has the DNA TGTGCCAGCAGCCCCCCTCGGACAGGGCGACACAATGAGCAGTTCTTC.

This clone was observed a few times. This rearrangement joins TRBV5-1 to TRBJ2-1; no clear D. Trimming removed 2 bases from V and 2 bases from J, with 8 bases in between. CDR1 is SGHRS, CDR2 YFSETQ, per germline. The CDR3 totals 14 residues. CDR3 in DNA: TGCGCCAGCAGCTTCCACACCGCCTACAATGAGCAGTTCTTC. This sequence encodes CASSFHTAYNEQFF.

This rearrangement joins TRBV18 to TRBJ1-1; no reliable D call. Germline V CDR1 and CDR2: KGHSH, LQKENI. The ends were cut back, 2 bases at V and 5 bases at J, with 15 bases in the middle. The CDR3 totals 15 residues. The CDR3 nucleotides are TGTGCCAGCTCACCATTGAAAGGAGATGGAACTGAAGCTTTCTTT. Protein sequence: CASSPLKGDGTEAFF.

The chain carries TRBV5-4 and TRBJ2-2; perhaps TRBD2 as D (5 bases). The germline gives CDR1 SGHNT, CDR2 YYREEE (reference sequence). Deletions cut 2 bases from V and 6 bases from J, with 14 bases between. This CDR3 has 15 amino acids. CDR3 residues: CASSFRGSGAGELFF. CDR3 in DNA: TGTGCCAGCAGCTTCCGCGGGTCTGGGGCCGGGGAGCTGTTTTTT.

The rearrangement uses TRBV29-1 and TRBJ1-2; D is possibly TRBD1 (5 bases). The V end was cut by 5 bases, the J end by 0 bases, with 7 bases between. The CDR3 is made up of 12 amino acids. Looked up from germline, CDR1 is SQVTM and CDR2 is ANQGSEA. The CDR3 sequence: CSVTTANYGYTF. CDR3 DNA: TGCAGCGTTACGACAGCTAACTATGGCTACACCTTC.

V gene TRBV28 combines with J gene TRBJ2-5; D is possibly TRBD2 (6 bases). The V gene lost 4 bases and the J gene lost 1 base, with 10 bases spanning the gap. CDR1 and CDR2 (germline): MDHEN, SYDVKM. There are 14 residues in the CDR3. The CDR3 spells CASSYQGLQETQYF. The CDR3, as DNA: TGTGCCAGCAGTTACCAGGGACTCCAAGAGACCCAGTACTTC.

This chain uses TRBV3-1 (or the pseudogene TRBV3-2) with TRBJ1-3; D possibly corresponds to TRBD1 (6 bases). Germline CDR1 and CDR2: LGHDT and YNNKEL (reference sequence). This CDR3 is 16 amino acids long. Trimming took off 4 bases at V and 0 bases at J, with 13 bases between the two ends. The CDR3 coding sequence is TGTGCCAGCAGCCCTAGACAGGCCAGCTCTGGAAACACCATATATTTT. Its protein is CASSPRQASSGNTIYF.

In nucleotides, the CDR3 is TGTGCCAGTAACCTCGGGGAGGGCACTGAAGCTTTCTTT. It codes for CASNLGEGTEAFF. This rearrangement joins TRBV19 to TRBJ1-1; D is ambiguous. V was pared by 7 bases and J by 4 bases, with 13 bases between. CDR1 LNHDA and CDR2 SQIVND come from the germline V gene (reference sequence). The CDR3 is 13 residues long.